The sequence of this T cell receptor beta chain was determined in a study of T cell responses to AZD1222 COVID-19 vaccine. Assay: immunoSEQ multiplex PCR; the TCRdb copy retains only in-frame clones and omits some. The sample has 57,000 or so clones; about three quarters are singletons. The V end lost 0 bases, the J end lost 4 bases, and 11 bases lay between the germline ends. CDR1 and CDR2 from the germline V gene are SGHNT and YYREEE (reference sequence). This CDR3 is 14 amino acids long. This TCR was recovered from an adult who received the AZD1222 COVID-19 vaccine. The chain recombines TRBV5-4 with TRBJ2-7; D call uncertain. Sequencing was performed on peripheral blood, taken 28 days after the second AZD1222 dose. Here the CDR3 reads CASSLGPAQYEQYF. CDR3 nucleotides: TGTGCCAGCAGCTTGGGTCCGGCACAGTACGAGCAGTACTTC.